This T cell receptor (beta chain) comes out of a study of blood T cells in healthy people across ages. Study findings and constraints: With unsorted PBMCs, a conclusive comparison of naive versus antigen-experienced cells was not possible. Strong correlation was found linking TCR beta diversity to naive T cell percentage.

Using a J-beta primer mix together with a sample-barcoded 5' primer, a second PCR was run for 7 to 11 cycles. TCRdb re-analysed the 5' RACE reads in MiXCR, keeping a single row per CDR3 protein. The top ten hold around 10% of the sample, which has about 540,000 distinct CDR3 sequences, less than 25% seen once. Worth noting for this clonotype: The antigen is not known. Compared with germline, one end of the junction differs, possibly owing to a read error.

About 10 milliliters of peripheral blood were drawn from each donor into EDTA-treated tubes. The CDR3 runs 15 residues. CDR1 SEHNR and CDR2 FQNEAQ come from the germline V gene (reference sequence). These sequences were also reported in another study, on T cells of mothers and their children.

The sample taken for sequencing was blood. This rearrangement joins TRBV7-9 to TRBJ1-5; D is uncertain. The receptor comes from a boy younger than 18 in good health. CDR3 residues: CASSNGLYSNQPQRF. In DNA, the CDR3 is TGTGCCAGCAGCAACGGGTTATATAGCAATCAGCCCCAGCGTTTT.